This is a list of T cell receptor beta chains from one sample in a study of cytomegalovirus exposure and HLA in healthy donors. TCRdb's copy holds only in-frame clones and misses some; the assay was immunoSEQ multiplex PCR. Of 150,000 or so clones listed, approximately 89% are singletons. Sequencing used PBMCs. The receptors were sampled from a man between 18 and 29 years old in good health and CMV-seropositive. The CDR3 runs from the conserved cysteine through the conserved F or W. A D gene is named only where the DNA matches it firmly. Some rows mark clone size as missing; the rest say once, few, many or name a class of expanded clone.

abundance	v_gene	d_gene	j_gene	CDR3aa	CDR3nt
.	TRBV28	TRBD1	TRBJ2-3	CACQDGQATDTQYF	TGTGCCTGCCAAGACGGACAGGCCACAGATACGCAGTATTTT
.	TRBV4-1	TRBD1	TRBJ2-2	CASSHLGQVNTGELFF	TGCGCCAGCAGCCACCTAGGACAGGTGAACACCGGGGAGCTGTTTTTT
.	TRBV7-2	TRBD1	TRBJ2-1	CASSLTGQGRYNEQFF	TGTGCCAGCAGCTTAACGGGACAGGGGAGGTACAATGAGCAGTTCTTC
.	TRBV6-5	.	TRBJ2-2	CASRRWTANTGELFF	TGTGCCAGCAGACGATGGACTGCGAACACCGGGGAGCTGTTTTTT
.	TRBV9	.	TRBJ1-2	CASSSGSYYGYTF	TGTGCCAGCAGCTCCGGTAGCTACTATGGCTACACCTTC
.	TRBV6-4	.	TRBJ2-3	CASSDRGTSTDTQYF	TGTGCCAGCAGTGATAGGGGTACTAGCACAGATACGCAGTATTTT
.	TRBV4-2	TRBD2	TRBJ2-1	CASSQEKRERGEQFF	TGTGCCAGCAGCCAAGAAAAGCGGGAGAGGGGTGAGCAGTTCTTC
many	TRBV11-2	TRBD1	TRBJ1-4	CASSFGTGFDEKLFF	TGTGCCAGCAGCTTTGGGACAGGGTTTGACGAAAAACTGTTTTTT
.	TRBV5-4	.	TRBJ2-7	CASSSRGADTYEQYF	TGTGCCAGCAGCTCTCGGGGGGCCGATACCTACGAGCAGTACTTC
.	TRBV28	TRBD2	TRBJ2-1	CASSTSGASSYNEQFF	TGTGCCAGCAGCACTAGCGGGGCCAGCTCCTACAATGAGCAGTTCTTC
.	TRBV7-8	.	TRBJ1-6	CASSFRQTNSPLHF	TGTGCCAGCAGTTTTCGACAGACTAATTCACCCCTCCACTTT
.	TRBV6-5	TRBD1	TRBJ2-7	CASSYTGQGQFYEQYF	TGTGCCAGCAGTTACACTGGACAGGGGCAATTCTACGAGCAGTACTTC
.	TRBV18	TRBD2	TRBJ2-1	CASSPPQGGRDEQFF	TGTGCCAGCTCACCACCTCAGGGTGGGAGGGATGAGCAGTTCTTC
.	TRBV19	TRBD2	TRBJ2-5	CASSMITSGKETQYF	TGTGCCAGTAGTATGATAACTAGCGGGAAAGAGACCCAGTACTTC
.	TRBV2	.	TRBJ2-3	CASSEASWVTDTQYF	TGTGCCAGCAGTGAAGCTAGCTGGGTCACAGATACGCAGTATTTT
.	TRBV27	.	TRBJ1-4	CASSSTPARKLFF	TGTGCCAGCAGTTCGACACCCGCTCGGAAACTGTTTTTT
.	TRBV15	.	TRBJ2-7	CATSPTSSDEQYF	TGTGCCACCAGCCCGACTAGTTCCGACGAGCAGTACTTC
once	TRBV5-4	.	TRBJ1-2	CASSLGTSNYGYTF	TGTGCCAGCAGCTTGGGCACTAGTAACTATGGCTACACCTTC
few	TRBV27	.	TRBJ1-5	CASKLGGENQPQHF	TGTGCCAGCAAGTTGGGGGGGGAAAATCAGCCCCAGCATTTT
.	TRBV28	TRBD1	TRBJ2-7	CATAVTGNPYEQYF	TGTGCCACCGCAGTGACAGGGAACCCCTACGAGCAGTACTTC
.	TRBV9	.	TRBJ2-6	CASSPGQTISGANVLTF	TGTGCCAGTTCCCCCGGACAGACCATCTCTGGGGCCAACGTCCTGACTTTC
.	TRBV9	TRBD2	TRBJ2-1	CASSSRLAGSYNEQFF	TGTGCCAGCAGCTCGCGACTAGCGGGTTCCTACAATGAGCAGTTCTTC
.	TRBV6-6	.	TRBJ1-2	CASRGGLGYTF	TGTGCCAGCAGAGGAGGGTTAGGCTACACCTTC
.	TRBV4-2	TRBD2	TRBJ2-7	CASSRDIRGGRYEQYF	TGTGCCAGCAGCCGCGACATCCGGGGGGGCCGGTACGAGCAGTACTTC
once	TRBV6-6	.	TRBJ2-2	CASTLPPPAGELFF	TGTGCCAGCACCCTTCCACCCCCGGCCGGGGAGCTGTTTTTT
.	TRBV30	.	TRBJ1-5	CAWSEGGYNQPQHF	TGTGCCTGGAGCGAAGGGGGTTACAATCAGCCCCAGCATTTT
.	TRBV4-3	.	TRBJ2-7	CASSQETTRGIEQYF	TGCGCCAGCAGCCAAGAAACGACAAGGGGGATCGAGCAGTACTTC
.	TRBV5-4	.	TRBJ1-2	CASSWPGDYGYTF	TGTGCCAGCAGCTGGCCGGGGGACTATGGCTACACCTTC
.	TRBV2	TRBD1	TRBJ1-1	CASHGTGGAGTEAFF	TGTGCCAGCCACGGGACAGGGGGCGCTGGCACTGAAGCTTTCTTT